The 8 T cell receptor beta chains in this list originate from one sample, sequenced in a study of beta chain features in type 1 diabetes. Isolated RNA was reverse transcribed in full, so expressed TCRB transcripts were sequenced. Here immunoSEQ multiplex PCR was the method, and the copy in TCRdb shows in-frame clones only, minus some. The data contain 240,000 or so clones, 68% of them seen just once; the ten biggest clones take up roughly 0.048%. Sequences were obtained from naive CD4+ T cells from blood. The receptor source for this set is a man in his thirties or forties in good health.

This clone was seen more than once but under ten times. Other DNA sequences in this sample translate to the same CDR3. CDR3 coding DNA: TGCAGCGTGGACAGGGAGCAGTTCTTC. Its translation is CSVDREQFF. The genes are TRBV29-1 and TRBJ2-1, with TRBD1 matching 7 bases. Trimming removed 6 bases from V and 10 bases from J; junction bases left unmatched: 0. The CDR3 extends over 9 amino acids. The germline V gene has CDR1 SQVTM and CDR2 ANQGSEA.

The J gene is TRBJ2-3, the V gene TRBV9; D is uncertain. V was clipped by 1 base and J by 3 bases, with 9 bases between them. Germline CDR1 SGDLS, CDR2 YYNGEE. The CDR3 contains 14 residues. The CDR3 DNA reads TGTGCCAGCAGCGTACAGAGTGGGACAGATACGCAGTATTTT. This sequence encodes CASSVQSGTDTQYF.

Comments on this clone: One end of the junction does not line up with germline, which may come from a read error. The chain combines TRBV7-2 with TRBJ2-7, with D possibly being TRBD1 (6 bases). Germline V gives CDR1 SGHTA, CDR2 FQGNSA. CDR3 length: 14 amino acids. The CDR3 is CASSLGTAPTSVHF. In nucleotides, the CDR3 is TGTGCCAGCAGCTTAGGGACAGCTCCTACGAGCGTACACTTC. Complete variable domain (other parts from reference TRBV7-2 and TRBJ2-7): GAGVSQSPSNKVTEKGKDVELRCDPISGHTALYWYRQSLGQGLEFLIYFQGNSAPDKSGLPSDRFSAERTGGSVSTLTIQRTQQEDSAVYLCASSLGTAPTSVHFGPGTRLTVT.

The chain couples TRBV7-2 to TRBJ2-1, with D hard to call. The germline V and J ends were trimmed by 5 bases and 3 bases, with 11 bases remaining between them. CDR1 and CDR2 from the germline V gene are SGHTA and FQGNSA. The CDR3 consists of 14 residues. CDR3 region: CASSPKFDYNEQFF. The CDR3 DNA follows: TGTGCCAGCAGCCCTAAATTCGACTACAATGAGCAGTTCTTC. Supplemented by reference TRBV7-2 and TRBJ2-1, the full variable domain reads GAGVSQSPSNKVTEKGKDVELRCDPISGHTALYWYRQSLGQGLEFLIYFQGNSAPDKSGLPSDRFSAERTGGSVSTLTIQRTQQEDSAVYLCASSPKFDYNEQFFGPGTRLTVL.

The chain links TRBV6-5 to TRBJ2-7; 11 positions match TRBD2. The CDR3 consists of 15 residues. V lost 5 bases and J lost 3; bases outside the gene matches: 6. Germline V gene lookup returns CDR1 MNHEY and CDR2 SVGAGI. CDR3 coding DNA: TGTGCCAGCAGTGCAACTAGCGGGGGACACTACGAGCAGTACTTC. Amino acid sequence: CASSATSGGHYEQYF.

This clone came up a few times. This chain uses TRBV4-3 with TRBJ2-1, with 7 bases lining up with TRBD2. V shed 3 bases and J 4 bases; nucleotides not matched to a gene: 12. The V gene's germline CDR1 is LGHNA and CDR2 YSLEER. The CDR3 is 17 residues long. The CDR3 spells CASSHRGQASGYNEQFF. CDR3 coding DNA: TGCGCCAGCAGCCACCGCGGGCAGGCTAGCGGATACAATGAGCAGTTCTTC.

The chain uses TRBV19 and TRBJ2-6; D call uncertain. Looked up from germline, CDR1 is LNHDA and CDR2 is SQIVND (reference sequence). This CDR3 is 15 amino acids long. V was shortened by 3 bases and J by 0 bases, with 6 bases between the two germline ends. DNA of the CDR3: TGTGCCAGTAGTATTATTAGCTCTGGGGCCAACGTCCTGACTTTC. Translating it yields CASSIISSGANVLTF.

The V gene is TRBV9, the J gene TRBJ2-5; a possible D gene is TRBD1 (6 bases). CDR3 length: 12 residues. The V end was cut by 7 bases, the J end by 1 base, with 8 bases between. Germline V gene data show CDR1 as SGDLS and CDR2 as YYNGEE. The chain's CDR3 is CASGRGQETQYF. In DNA form, the CDR3 reads TGTGCCAGCGGCAGGGGCCAAGAGACCCAGTACTTC.